The 15 T cell receptor beta chains below come from one sample, sequenced in a study of CD8 T cells in ankylosing spondylitis. One entry per CDR3 protein, called by TCRdb with MiXCR from the 5' RACE reads. The sample carries fewer than 250,000 distinct CDR3 sequences, about 10% recorded once. The source material was blood, either unsorted or a sorted T cell fraction (not recorded which). The receptors were sampled from a male donor with ankylosing spondylitis or in good health (not recorded which).

This clonotype was observed at least ten times. The V gene is TRBV7-2, the J gene TRBJ2-3, with TRBD2 matching over 12 bases. Germline assignment: CDR1 SGHTA and CDR2 FQGNSA. V was pared by 5 bases and J by 1 base, with 4 bases of the junction left unmatched. This CDR3 contains 16 residues. CDR3 bases: TGTGCCAGCAGCGTTGCTAGCGGGGGGGGCACAGATACGCAGTATTTT. Encoded protein: CASSVASGGGTDTQYF.

This clonotype was observed a handful of times. This chain links TRBV7-8 with TRBJ1-2; D is possibly TRBD1 (5 bases). The CDR3 extends over 14 amino acids. V was pared by 6 bases and J by 4 bases, with 15 bases between. The germline CDR1 and CDR2 sequences are SGHVS and FQNEAQ. Written as DNA, the CDR3 is TGTGCCAGCAGTTCCTCCGGGGCGTCCTATGGCTACACCTTC. Protein: CASSSSGASYGYTF.

At least ten counts were recorded for this clonotype. The V call is TRBV12-3 or TRBV12-4, the J call TRBJ2-7, with D possibly being TRBD1 (5 bases). CDR3 size: 12 residues. Trimming took 2 bases from V and 6 from J, leaving 8 bases between them. The CDR3 loop reads CASSLSGAEQYF. The CDR3 coding sequence is TGTGCCAGCAGTTTAAGTGGGGCCGAGCAGTACTTC.

This clonotype was counted a few times. The gene calls are TRBV18 and TRBJ2-1; D remains unclear. CDR3 length: 15 amino acids. Trimming removed 0 bases from V and 5 bases from J, with 11 bases in between. Germline loops: CDR1 KGHSH, CDR2 LQKENI. CDR3 loop: CASSPPSRQDNEQFF. The CDR3 nucleotides read TGTGCCAGCTCACCACCGAGCAGGCAAGACAATGAGCAGTTCTTC.

This clonotype was counted ten times or more. The chain is built from TRBV4-1 and TRBJ2-7, with D possibly being TRBD2 (5 bases). The V gene's germline CDR1 is MGHRA and CDR2 YSYEKL. V lost 0 bases to trimming and J lost 2 bases, with 11 bases between them. The CDR3 loop spans 15 amino acids. Written as DNA, the CDR3 is TGCGCCAGCAGCCAAGATTCAGGAGGCACCTACGAGCAGTACTTC. It encodes CASSQDSGGTYEQYF.

This clonotype occurred many times. V and J are TRBV12-3 or TRBV12-4 and TRBJ2-5; D might be TRBD2 (5 bases). The CDR3 has 12 residues. Trimming pared 1 base from V and 7 bases from J, leaving 7 bases between. The CDR3 DNA is TGTGCCAGCAGTTTAGAAGGAGGGACCCAGTACTTC. It translates to CASSLEGGTQYF.

The table lists this clonotype with many counts. This chain links TRBV20-1 with TRBJ1-6; D might be TRBD1 (5 bases). CDR3 length: 15 amino acids. Germline V CDR1 and CDR2: DFQATT, SNEGSKA (reference sequence). With 2 bases removed from V and 8 bases from J, the gap between germline ends came to 16 bases. CDR3 in amino acids: CSARIGGGSDSPLHF. CDR3 in DNA: TGCAGTGCTAGAATCGGGGGGGGAAGTGATTCACCCCTCCACTTT.

This clonotype was detected ten times or more. The chain employs TRBV27 and TRBJ1-2; a weak D match, TRBD1 (6 bases). V was shortened by 5 bases and J by 6 bases, with 16 bases between the two germline ends. Germline V gene lookup returns CDR1 MNHEY and CDR2 SMNVEV (reference sequence). The CDR3 is 14 residues long. Written as DNA, the CDR3 is TGTGCCAGCAGTCCCCGGGGGCATGGAAATGGCTACACCTTC. Its protein product is CASSPRGHGNGYTF.

This clonotype came up many times. V gene TRBV4-1 combines with J gene TRBJ1-2; weak D call: TRBD1 (5 bases). V gave up 0 bases and J gave up 0 bases, with 8 bases separating them. Germline CDR1 and CDR2: MGHRA and YSYEKL. This CDR3 has 15 residues. The CDR3 reads CASSQDDRANYGYTF. As DNA, the CDR3 is TGCGCCAGCAGCCAAGACGACAGAGCTAACTATGGCTACACCTTC.

In this sample, this clonotype turned up many times. The V call is TRBV7-7, the J call TRBJ2-3; D ambiguous. This CDR3 has 14 residues. V was trimmed by 4 bases and J by 0 bases, leaving 8 bases between them. Germline CDR1 SSHAT, CDR2 FNYEAQ (reference sequence). In DNA, the CDR3 is TGTGCCAGCAGCTCAGGACGAAGCACAGATACGCAGTATTTT. Its protein product is CASSSGRSTDTQYF.

In this sample, this clonotype turned up a few times. The chain carries TRBV5-5 and TRBJ2-3; D is ambiguous. The CDR3 loop spans 14 amino acids. Trimming took 5 bases from V and 7 from J, leaving 17 bases between them. CDR1 is SGHKS, CDR2 YYEKEE, per germline (reference sequence). CDR3 nucleotides: TGTGCCAGCAGGCTTACAGAGGATCTGTATACGCAGTATTTT. Encoded protein: CASRLTEDLYTQYF.

This chain joins TRBV12-3 or TRBV12-4 and TRBJ1-3; 7 bases agree with TRBD1. V dropped 5 bases and J dropped 1; count of bases not matched to a gene: 8. CDR3 length: 16 residues. The CDR3 bases are TGTGCCAGCAGTGTACAGGGGATTAGGTCTGGAAACACCATATATTTT. Encoded protein: CASSVQGIRSGNTIYF.

This clonotype was observed many times. CDR3 in DNA: TGCGCCAGCAGCTTGGAGGGGGGTGAGCAGTTCTTC. This encodes CASSLEGGEQFF. The chain employs TRBV5-1 and TRBJ2-1; either TRBD1 or TRBD2 may fit D (6 bases each). Germline V gives CDR1 SGHRS, CDR2 YFSETQ. The germline V and J ends were trimmed by 0 bases and 9 bases, with 7 bases remaining between them. The CDR3 has 12 amino acids.

V is TRBV3-1 and J is TRBJ2-2; possible D gene TRBD2, 6 bases. This CDR3 has 14 amino acids. Trimming removed 4 bases at V and 4 bases at J, with 10 bases between. Per the germline V gene, CDR1 is LGHDT and CDR2 is YNNKEL (reference sequence). CDR3 residues: CASSRRGSTGELFF. In nucleotides, the CDR3 is TGTGCCAGCAGCCGTCGGGGGAGCACCGGGGAGCTGTTTTTT.

This clonotype has ten or more counts. The chain couples TRBV7-6 to TRBJ1-1, with D perhaps TRBD1 (6 bases). Trimming left V 3 bases short and J 3 bases short, with 11 bases between. The CDR3 covers 14 residues. Germline CDR1 SGHVS, CDR2 FNYEAQ. This CDR3 is CASSFRGGDTEAFF. As DNA, the CDR3 is TGTGCCAGCAGCTTCAGGGGAGGGGACACTGAAGCTTTCTTT.